The next 4 T cell receptor beta chains were all read from a single sample in a study of blood T cell repertoires in COVID-19. Assay: immunoSEQ multiplex PCR; the TCRdb copy retains only in-frame clones and omits some. Here the sample spans over 200,000 clones, around 80% being singletons. Sample: peripheral blood. The origin of the receptors is a woman aged 80 or older with active or convalescent COVID-19.

This chain connects TRBV7-3 to TRBJ2-7, with TRBD2 matching 13 bases. There are 14 residues in the CDR3. The germline V gene has CDR1 SGHTA and CDR2 FQGTGA. V was pared by 4 bases and J by 6 bases, with 3 bases of the junction left unmatched. CDR3 DNA sequence: TGTGCCAGCAGCTCCGGACTAGCGGGAGCCGAGCAGTACTTC. It encodes CASSSGLAGAEQYF.

This chain links TRBV2 with TRBJ1-1; tentatively, D is TRBD1 (5 bases). CDR3 length equals 14 residues. The germline V gene has CDR1 SNHLY and CDR2 FYNNEI. The ends were cut back, 3 bases at V and 8 bases at J, with 16 bases in the middle. CDR3 coding DNA: TGTGCCAGCAGTGACCGACGGGGGGGTGGAGAAGCTTTCTTT. Residues: CASSDRRGGGEAFF.

J is TRBJ2-2 and V is TRBV28; D uncertain. CDR1 and CDR2 (germline): MDHEN, SYDVKM. This CDR3 comprises 15 residues. Trimming pared 0 bases from V and 3 bases from J, leaving 8 bases between. The CDR3 spells CASSLWISDTGELFF. CDR3 nucleotide sequence: TGTGCCAGCAGTTTATGGATTTCGGACACCGGGGAGCTGTTTTTT.

This clone came up a few times. This chain links TRBV10-3 with TRBJ2-2; TRBD2 might be the D (6 bases). Germline values: CDR1 ENHRY, CDR2 SYGVKD. V was cut by 3 bases and J by 7 bases, with 15 bases left in between. The CDR3 loop spans 15 amino acids. For the CDR3, the DNA is TGTGCCATCAGTGACACGTCCGGGGGAGTCGGGGAGCTGTTTTTT. Translating it yields CAISDTSGGVGELFF.